In this sample, the clone carrying this TCR beta chain turned up a few times. The antigen is unknown. These data come from a study of tumor-infiltrating lymphocytes in localized non-small cell lung cancer. Study-level points and caveats: Compared with uninvolved lung, tumors showed higher T cell infiltration by TCRbeta sequencing. Available tissue quantity limited TCR sequencing to a patient subset.

Using immunoSEQ multiplex PCR, the repertoire was profiled, and TCRdb retains in-frame clones only, with some absent. The table includes tens of thousands of clones, roughly three fifths detected once. The CDR3 covers 19 residues. Germline values: CDR1 SEHNR, CDR2 FQNEAQ (reference sequence). The trim removed 0 bases at V and 6 bases at J, leaving 15 bases unmatched. The specimen was lung tumor tissue. The clonotype originates from a human donor with non-small cell lung cancer. V and J are TRBV7-9 and TRBJ2-4; 9 bases align to TRBD1. CDR3 nucleotide sequence: TGTGCCAGCAGCTTAGCGCCGCTTTCGCCGGGACAGGGTGTAAACATTCAGTACTTC. Protein: CASSLAPLSPGQGVNIQYF.